This T cell receptor (beta chain) was identified during a study of blood T cell repertoires in COVID-19. Study details: Material from acute and convalescent COVID-19 was sourced from the United States, Italy and Spain. Nucleic acid was either cDNA or gDNA, and it came from T cells, B-cell-depleted T cells, or PBMCs.

Trimming left V 3 bases short and J 5 bases short, with 10 bases between. Germline V lookup: CDR1 SNHLY, CDR2 FYNNEI. The CDR3 runs 13 residues. The sample holds one count of this clone. As originally analysed: Estimation of nucleated cell counts was performed using reference gene primer amplification. Clones were read by immunoSEQ multiplex PCR, and TCRdb kept only the in-frame ones, dropping some. Clone size and the V and J calls come from that table; the DNA yielded D and trimming. The repertoire holds approximately 300,000 clones, with about nine tenths as singletons. The source of this sequence is a man in his forties or fifties with active or convalescent COVID-19. This chain uses TRBV2 with TRBJ1-2; unclear D gene. The specimen was peripheral blood. DNA of the CDR3: TGTGCCAGCAGTGATGGGCTCGTTTATGGCTACACCTTC. Residues: CASSDGLVYGYTF.